This is a list of T cell receptor beta chains from one sample in a study of regulatory T cells in long-lasting Graves disease. TCRdb reprocessed the multiplex PCR reads with MiXCR, giving one entry per CDR3 protein. The sample lists 370,000 or so distinct CDR3 sequences; roughly 17% were seen once. The same sample was also studied in work on T cells in Graves' hyperthyroidism and ophthalmopathy.

The material was peripheral blood mononuclear cells (PBMCs), obtained at new diagnosis, from a patient treated with antithyroid drugs. These receptors were taken from a woman aged 18-30 years with Graves disease. CDR3s include the opening cysteine and the closing phenylalanine or tryptophan. A D gene is named only where the DNA matches it firmly. Not every row has a clone size; where given, it reads once, few, many or a size class.

>.|TRBV11-1|TRBJ2-7|.
CASSLTEGAGNEQYF
TGTGCCAGCAGCTTGACGGAAGGGGCAGGGAACGAGCAGTACTTC
>.|TRBV27|TRBJ2-3|.
CASRETGRPDTQYF
TGTGCCAGCCGAGAAACAGGGCGCCCAGATACGCAGTATTTT
>few|TRBV5-4|TRBJ2-3|.
CASSPWTEISTDTQYF
TGTGCCAGCAGCCCCTGGACAGAGATTAGCACAGATACGCAGTATTTT
>few|TRBV11-2|TRBJ1-5|.
CASSLGVEEASNQPQHF
TGTGCCAGCAGCTTAGGGGTGGAAGAGGCGAGCAATCAGCCCCAGCATTTT
>.|TRBV7-9|TRBJ2-1|TRBD2
CASSSGLALNEQFF
TGTGCCAGCAGCTCTGGACTAGCGTTGAATGAGCAGTTCTTC
>.|TRBV10-3|TRBJ2-2|TRBD1
CAISERGRDRVTGELFF
TGTGCCATCAGTGAGCGAGGCCGGGACAGGGTAACCGGGGAGCTGTTTTTT
>many|TRBV20-1|TRBJ2-1|.
CSARERVSYNEQFF
TGCAGTGCTAGAGAGCGGGTGTCCTACAATGAGCAGTTCTTC
>.|TRBV7-8|TRBJ1-5|.
CASSKQGLVGNQPQHF
TGTGCCAGCAGCAAGCAGGGGTTGGTTGGCAATCAGCCCCAGCATTTT
>.|TRBV28|TRBJ2-2|TRBD1
CATHAGGAAGELFF
TGTGCCACCCATGCAGGGGGCGCAGCCGGGGAGCTGTTTTTT
>many|TRBV28|TRBJ1-5|TRBD1
CASRLTGVSNQPQHF
TGTGCCAGCAGACTGACAGGGGTAAGCAATCAGCCCCAGCATTTT
>.|TRBV6-2/TRBV6-3|TRBJ2-2|.
CASRVVAITGELFF
TGTGCCAGCCGGGTGGTAGCGATCACCGGGGAGCTGTTTTTT
>many|TRBV18|TRBJ1-2|.
CASSSQGNYGYTF
TGTGCCAGCAGTTCACAGGGTAACTATGGCTACACCTTC
>many|TRBV2|TRBJ2-7|TRBD2
CASSATSGPSEAYF
TGTGCCAGCAGCGCAACTAGCGGCCCTTCCGAGGCGTACTTC
>.|TRBV2|TRBJ2-1|.
CASSHPGLAIYNEQFF
TGTGCCAGCAGTCATCCGGGACTCGCAATTTACAATGAGCAGTTCTTC
>.|TRBV2|TRBJ2-2|TRBD2
CASSELAGNTGELFF
TGTGCCAGCAGTGAACTAGCGGGAAACACCGGGGAGCTGTTTTTT
>few|TRBV29-1|TRBJ2-1|.
CSTGGHPFLPWNEQFF
TGCAGCACTGGTGGACACCCATTCCTCCCATGGAATGAGCAGTTCTTC
>.|TRBV7-9|TRBJ2-3|TRBD2
CASSLSVGTSTRYTDTQYF
TGTGCCAGCAGCTTATCGGTGGGGACTAGCACCCGATACACAGATACGCAGTATTTT
>few|TRBV12-3/TRBV12-4|TRBJ1-6|.
CASSLGHRGGSYNSPLHF
TGTGCCAGCAGTTTAGGACACCGGGGAGGATCCTATAATTCACCCCTCCACTTT
>.|TRBV7-9|TRBJ1-1|TRBD1
CASSSRQGGTEAFF
TGTGCCAGCAGCTCAAGACAGGGGGGTACTGAAGCTTTCTTT
>few|TRBV6-2/TRBV6-3|TRBJ1-5|.
CASSRTTNQPQHF
TGTGCCAGCAGCCGGACCACAAATCAGCCCCAGCATTTT
>.|TRBV10-1|TRBJ2-1|.
CASSEGTLGSSYNEQFF
TGCGCCAGCAGTGAGGGTACCCTCGGTAGCTCCTACAATGAGCAGTTCTTC